This T cell receptor (beta chain) was identified during a study of T-cell reconstitution after alpha-beta-depleted transplantation in children. This CDR3 region has 15 residues. V was cut by 5 bases and J by 4 bases, with 18 bases left in between. Germline V gives CDR1 SGHVS, CDR2 FQNEAQ. The TCRbeta library was prepared with unique molecular identifiers. In TCRdb, the PCR reads were re-called with MiXCR into one record per CDR3 protein. The sample contains about 90,000 distinct CDR3 sequences, about 16% of which appear only once. This clonotype was seen more than once but under ten times. This TCR derives from a male patient aged 2 to 10 who had a stem cell transplant for acute lymphoblastic leukemia, so the T cells may come from the graft donor. The sequences come from PBMCs, mostly from graft donor cells, collected 180 days after TCRalphabeta/CD19-depleted stem cell transplant. The chain combines TRBV7-8 with TRBJ2-7, with TRBD2 as a possible D gene (6 bases). CDR3 sequence: CASSPNWAGIYEQYF. The CDR3 nucleotides read TGTGCCAGCAGCCCGAATTGGGCGGGGATATACGAGCAGTACTTC.